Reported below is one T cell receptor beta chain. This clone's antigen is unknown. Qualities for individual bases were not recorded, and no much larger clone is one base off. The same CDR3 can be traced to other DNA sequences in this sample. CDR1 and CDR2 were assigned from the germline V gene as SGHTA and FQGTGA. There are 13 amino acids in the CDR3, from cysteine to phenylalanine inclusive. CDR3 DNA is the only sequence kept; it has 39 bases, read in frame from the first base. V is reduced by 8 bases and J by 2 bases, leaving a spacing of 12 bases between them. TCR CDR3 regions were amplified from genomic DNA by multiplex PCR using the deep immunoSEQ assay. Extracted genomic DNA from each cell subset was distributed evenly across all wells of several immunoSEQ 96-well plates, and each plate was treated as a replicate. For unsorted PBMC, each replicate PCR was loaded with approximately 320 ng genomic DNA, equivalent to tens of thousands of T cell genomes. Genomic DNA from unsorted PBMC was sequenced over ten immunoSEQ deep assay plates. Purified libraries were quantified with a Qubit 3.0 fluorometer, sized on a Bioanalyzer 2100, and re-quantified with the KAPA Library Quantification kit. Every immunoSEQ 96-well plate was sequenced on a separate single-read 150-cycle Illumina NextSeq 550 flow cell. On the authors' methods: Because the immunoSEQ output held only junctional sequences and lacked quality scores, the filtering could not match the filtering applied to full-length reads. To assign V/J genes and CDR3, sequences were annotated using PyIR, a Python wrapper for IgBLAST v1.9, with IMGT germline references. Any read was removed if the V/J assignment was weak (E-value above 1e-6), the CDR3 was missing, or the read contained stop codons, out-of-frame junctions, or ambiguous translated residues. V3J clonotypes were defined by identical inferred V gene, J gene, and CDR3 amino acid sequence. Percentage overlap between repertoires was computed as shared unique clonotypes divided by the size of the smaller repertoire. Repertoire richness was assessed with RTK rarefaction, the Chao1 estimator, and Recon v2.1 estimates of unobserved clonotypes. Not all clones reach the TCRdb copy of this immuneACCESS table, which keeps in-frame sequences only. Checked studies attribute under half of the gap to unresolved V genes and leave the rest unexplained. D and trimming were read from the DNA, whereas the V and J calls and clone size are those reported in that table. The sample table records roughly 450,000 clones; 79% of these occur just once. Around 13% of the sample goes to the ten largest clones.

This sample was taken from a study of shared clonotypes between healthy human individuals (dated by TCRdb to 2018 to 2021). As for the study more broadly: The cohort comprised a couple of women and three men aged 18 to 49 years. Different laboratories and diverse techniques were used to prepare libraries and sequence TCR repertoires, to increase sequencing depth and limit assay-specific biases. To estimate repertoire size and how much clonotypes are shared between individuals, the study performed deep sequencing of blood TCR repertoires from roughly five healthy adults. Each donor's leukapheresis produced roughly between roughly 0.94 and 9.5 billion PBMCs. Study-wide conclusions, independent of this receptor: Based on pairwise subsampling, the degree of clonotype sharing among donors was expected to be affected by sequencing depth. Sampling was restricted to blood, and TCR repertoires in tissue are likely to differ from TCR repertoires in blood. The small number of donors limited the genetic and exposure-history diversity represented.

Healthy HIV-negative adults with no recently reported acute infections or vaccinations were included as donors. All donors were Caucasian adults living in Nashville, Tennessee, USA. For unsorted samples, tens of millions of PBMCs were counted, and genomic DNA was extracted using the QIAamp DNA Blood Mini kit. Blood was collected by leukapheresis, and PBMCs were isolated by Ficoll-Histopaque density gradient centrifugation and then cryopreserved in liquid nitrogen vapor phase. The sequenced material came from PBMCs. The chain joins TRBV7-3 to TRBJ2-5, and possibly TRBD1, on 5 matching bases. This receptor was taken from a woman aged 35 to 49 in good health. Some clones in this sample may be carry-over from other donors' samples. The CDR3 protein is CASSQGAQETQYF. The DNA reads TGTGCCAGCTCGCAGGGCGCGCAAGAGACCCAGTACTTC.